Given below is one T cell receptor beta chain in context. V shed 2 bases and J 3 bases; nucleotides not matched to a gene: 2. Germline CDR1 and CDR2: ENHRY and SYGVKD. This CDR3 contains 14 residues. Sequencing was performed with immunoSEQ multiplex PCR; in TCRdb, only in-frame clones are kept and a portion is missing. The sample contains just over 95,000 clones, less than 95% of which appear only once. This specimen belongs to a study of technical replicates of blood from several donors. The gene calls are TRBV10-3 and TRBJ2-7, with TRBD2 matching over 9 bases. This receptor was taken from a human donor in good health. What was sequenced was T cells isolated from PBMCs. The DNA for the CDR3 is TGTGCCATCAGTGAGCTAGCGGGGTACTACGAGCAGTACTTC. Protein product: CAISELAGYYEQYF.